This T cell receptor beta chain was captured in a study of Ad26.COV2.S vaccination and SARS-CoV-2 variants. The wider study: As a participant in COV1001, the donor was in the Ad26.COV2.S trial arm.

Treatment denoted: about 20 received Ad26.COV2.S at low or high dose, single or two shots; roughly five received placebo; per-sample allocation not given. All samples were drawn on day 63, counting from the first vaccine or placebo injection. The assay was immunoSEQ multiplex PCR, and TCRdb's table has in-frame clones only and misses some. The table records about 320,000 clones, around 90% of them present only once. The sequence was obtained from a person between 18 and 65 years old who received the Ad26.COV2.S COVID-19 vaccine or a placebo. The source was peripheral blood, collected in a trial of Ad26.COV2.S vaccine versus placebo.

Here the CDR3 reads CASSLRQGEDYEQYF. DNA for the CDR3: TGTGCCAGCAGCTTGAGACAGGGGGAGGATTACGAGCAGTACTTC. The chain recombines TRBV7-9 with TRBJ2-7; 9 positions agree with TRBD1. Germline V gives CDR1 SEHNR, CDR2 FQNEAQ (reference sequence). This CDR3 is built from 15 residues. The V gene end was trimmed by 3 bases and the J gene end by 4 bases; junction bases not matched to a gene: 7.